The subject of this entry is one TCR beta chain. The sample is drawn from a study of blood T cell repertoires in COVID-19. Study-wide background: From T cells, B-cell-depleted T cells, or PBMCs came the material, which was cDNA or gDNA.

The CDR3 length is 14 residues. With 5 bases clipped from V and 0 bases from J, the junction kept 3 bases outside the gene matches. Per germline, CDR1 SGHTA and CDR2 FQGNSA. Some clones are missing from TCRdb's copy, which holds only in-frame ones; the method was immunoSEQ multiplex PCR. Seen here are roughly 200,000 clones, approximately 90% observed once, and the top ten hold roughly 2.5%. All enrollees were roughly 18 to 100 years old and from some 24 US areas. Donors in Cohort 3 who had recovered were those with two negative PCRs, healthcare professional clearance, or resolution of their symptoms.

Material: PBMCs or T cells enriched from blood (not recorded which). The chain carries TRBV7-2 and TRBJ1-1; TRBD1 matches at 7 bases. The TCR was taken from a woman aged 25 to 39 who had recovered from COVID-19. CDR3 loop: CASSKDRLNTEAFF. CDR3 sequence (DNA): TGTGCCAGCAGCAAGGACAGGCTGAACACTGAAGCTTTCTTT.